The 28 T cell receptor beta chains below come from one sample, sequenced in a study of blood T cell repertoires in COVID-19. This table comes from immunoSEQ multiplex PCR, and its TCRdb copy is limited to in-frame clones, with some not included. The sample records about 250,000 clones, more than 75% being singletons. The sample consisted of PBMCs or T cells enriched from blood (not recorded which). These receptors were obtained from a man aged 18-30 years who had recovered from COVID-19.

On this clone itself: This may be a read error, as it is one base from a much larger clone. The gene calls are TRBV6-1 and TRBJ2-1, with D possibly being TRBD2 (7 bases). CDR3 size: 15 residues. The germline gives CDR1 MNHNS, CDR2 SASEGT. V was trimmed by 2 bases and J by 0 bases, leaving 8 bases between them. CDR3 residues: CASSERGGSYNEQFF. Written as DNA, the CDR3 is TGTGCCAGCAGTGAAAGGGGGGGCTCCTACAATGAGCAGTTCTTC.

V is TRBV7-8 and J is TRBJ2-1, with 11 bases fitting TRBD2. Looked up from germline, CDR1 is SGHVS and CDR2 is FQNEAQ. This CDR3 is 16 amino acids long. Trimming cost V 5 bases and J 8 bases; bases outside gene matches: 11. Written as DNA, the CDR3 is TGTGCCAGCAGCGCCGAACTAGCGGGAGACGGCGATGAGCAGTTCTTC. Amino acid sequence: CASSAELAGDGDEQFF. The whole variable domain, filled in from reference TRBV7-8 and TRBJ2-1, reads GAGVSQSPRYKVAKRGQDVALRCDPISGHVSLFWYQQALGQGPEFLTYFQNEAQLDKSGLPSDRFFAERPEGSVSTLKIQRTQQEDSAVYLCASSAELAGDGDEQFFGPGTRLTVL.

The rearrangement joins TRBV28 to TRBJ2-7; a possible D gene is TRBD2 (6 bases). The germline V and J ends were trimmed by 7 bases and 2 bases, with 12 bases remaining between them. The CDR3 consists of 13 residues. The germline V gene has CDR1 MDHEN and CDR2 SYDVKM. CDR3 DNA: TGTGCCAGCATGTCGAGCGGGCCCTACGAGCAGTACTTC. Residues: CASMSSGPYEQYF. Complete variable domain (other parts from reference TRBV28 and TRBJ2-7): DVKVTQSSRYLVKRTGEKVFLECVQDMDHENMFWYRQDPGLGLRLIYFSYDVKMKEKGDIPEGYSVSREKKERFSLILESASTNQTSMYLCASMSSGPYEQYFGPGTRLTVT.

This clone was seen a few times. The chain couples TRBV7-9 to TRBJ2-4; TRBD1 is a possible D gene (5 bases). Trimming shortened V by 3 bases and J by 7 bases, and 7 bases separated the two germline ends. Germline V gene data show CDR1 as SEHNR and CDR2 as FQNEAQ (reference sequence). The CDR3 is made up of 12 amino acids. The CDR3 sequence is CASSFSGNIQYF. The DNA of the CDR3 is TGTGCCAGCAGCTTTTCAGGGAACATTCAGTACTTC.

This chain uses TRBV24-1 with TRBJ2-3; tentatively, D is TRBD1 (6 bases). Looked up from germline, CDR1 is KGHDR and CDR2 is SFDVKD. V was trimmed by 9 bases and J by 0 bases, leaving 9 bases between them. The CDR3 has 13 residues. The CDR3 region is CATGQGSTDTQYF. In DNA form, the CDR3 reads TGTGCCACCGGGCAGGGGAGCACAGATACGCAGTATTTT.

V and J are TRBV5-6 and TRBJ2-7; 8 positions agree with TRBD1. The CDR3 consists of 15 residues. After removal of 3 bases from V and 5 bases from J, the junction contained 10 bases not matched to a gene. Germline V CDR1 and CDR2: SGHDT, YYEEEE. The CDR3 DNA reads TGTGCCAGCAGCTCACGGACAGGGTGGAGGGACGAGCAGTACTTC. It codes for CASSSRTGWRDEQYF.

This clone has only one observation. The chain joins TRBV4-2 to TRBJ1-2; D unclear. V lost 2 bases to trimming and J lost 3 bases, with 16 bases between them. This CDR3 has 16 amino acids. Germline loops: CDR1 LGHNA, CDR2 YNFKEQ. The CDR3 sequence is CASSQYYARSDYGYTF. The CDR3 DNA reads TGTGCCAGCAGCCAATACTACGCCCGGTCGGACTATGGCTACACCTTC.

V and J are TRBV5-1 and TRBJ2-7, with D possibly matching TRBD2 (6 bases). Between the trimmed V and J ends, which lost 0 bases and 3 bases, there was a span of 10 bases. CDR1 SGHRS and CDR2 YFSETQ come from the germline V gene. The CDR3 length is 14 residues. CDR3 in DNA: TGCGCCAGCAGCTTGGCCGGGAGCCACTACGAGCAGTACTTC. Translation: CASSLAGSHYEQYF.

The chain links TRBV5-8 to TRBJ2-7; a possible D gene is TRBD2 (5 bases). The V gene's germline CDR1 is SGHTS and CDR2 YDEGEE. Trimming took off 4 bases at V and 4 bases at J, with 15 bases between the two ends. CDR3 length equals 14 residues. CDR3 in DNA: TGTGCCAGCAGCGTAAACGGGGATACTTACGAGCAGTACTTC. Encoded protein: CASSVNGDTYEQYF.

This chain connects TRBV19 to TRBJ1-1; D gene unclear. The germline gives CDR1 LNHDA, CDR2 SQIVND (reference sequence). V lost 3 bases to trimming and J lost 5 bases, with 16 bases between them. The CDR3 has 15 amino acids. The CDR3, as DNA: TGTGCCAGTAGTATCGTCAGTCGAAGTTGGACTGAAGCTTTCTTT. Translated: CASSIVSRSWTEAFF.

Here the CDR3 DNA reads TGCAGCGTTCCAAATTGGACTAGCGGGGGTTTGGGCACCGGGGAGCTGTTTTTT. Its translation: CSVPNWTSGGLGTGELFF. This sequence joins TRBV29-1 and TRBJ2-2, with TRBD2 identical over 13 bases. CDR3 length equals 18 residues. CDR1 and CDR2 from the germline V gene are SQVTM and ANQGSEA. With 5 bases clipped from V and 4 bases from J, the junction kept 13 bases outside the gene matches.

The chain couples TRBV5-4 to TRBJ2-2, with D perhaps matching TRBD2 (6 bases). Trimming shortened V by 6 bases and J by 6 bases, and 18 bases separated the two germline ends. Per germline, CDR1 SGHNT and CDR2 YYREEE (reference sequence). The CDR3 contains 15 residues. For the CDR3, the DNA is TGTGCCAGCAACGCCGGGGGTGACCAAGCCGGGGAGCTGTTTTTT. This encodes CASNAGGDQAGELFF. Combining the CDR3 with reference TRBV5-4 and TRBJ2-2 gives the whole variable domain ETGVTQSPTHLIKTRGQQVTLRCSSQSGHNTVSWYQQALGQGPQFIFQYYREEENGRGNFPPRFSGLQFPNYSSELNVNALELDDSALYLCASNAGGDQAGELFFGEGSRLTVL.

The V and J genes are TRBV3-1 (or the pseudogene TRBV3-2) and TRBJ1-2, with no clear D. The V gene's germline CDR1 is LGHDT and CDR2 YNNKEL (reference sequence). With 4 bases removed from V and 0 bases from J, the gap between germline ends came to 12 bases. The length of the CDR3 is 15 residues. CDR3 bases: TGTGCCAGCAGCCTAAGCGTGGTCCCTAACTATGGCTACACCTTC. Translating gives CASSLSVVPNYGYTF.

CDR3 sequence: CASSQAPSRNEKLFF. The CDR3 region has the DNA TGCGCCAGCAGCCAGGCCCCGTCCCGTAATGAAAAACTGTTTTTT. J is TRBJ1-4 and V is TRBV4-1; no firm D call. V shed 3 bases and J shed 4 bases, with 12 bases lying between them. The CDR3 has 15 residues. The germline gives CDR1 MGHRA, CDR2 YSYEKL.

The chain joins TRBV5-4 to TRBJ2-7; 7 positions match TRBD2. The CDR3 length is 14 residues. The trim removed 4 bases at V and 4 bases at J, leaving 8 bases unmatched. The germline V gene encodes CDR1 SGHNT and CDR2 YYREEE (reference sequence). DNA of the CDR3: TGTGCCAGCAGCACGCGGCAGGGAGGGTACGAGCAGTACTTC. It codes for CASSTRQGGYEQYF. Using reference TRBV5-4 and TRBJ2-7 for the parts outside the CDR3, the full variable domain is ETGVTQSPTHLIKTRGQQVTLRCSSQSGHNTVSWYQQALGQGPQFIFQYYREEENGRGNFPPRFSGLQFPNYSSELNVNALELDDSALYLCASSTRQGGYEQYFGPGTRLTVT.

The genes are TRBV21-1 and TRBJ2-3; the listed D gene, TRBD1, was not tested against the DNA. TRBV21-1 represents a pseudogene. The CDR3 spans 15 residues. CDR3 in DNA: TGTGCCTTCAGTCATTTGTGGACAGGGGGCGATACGCAGTATTTT. It translates to CAFSHLWTGGDTQYF.

CDR3 sequence reads: CASSFTSGGDNEQFF. The CDR3 nucleotides are TGTGCCAGCAGCTTCACTAGCGGAGGGGACAATGAGCAGTTCTTC. This chain links TRBV7-6 with TRBJ2-1; 8 bases are a match to TRBD2. V lost 3 bases and J lost 5; bases outside the gene matches: 6. This CDR3 is 15 amino acids long. Per germline, CDR1 SGHVS and CDR2 FNYEAQ.

In its sample, this clone was seen once. The V and J genes are TRBV28 and TRBJ1-6; D is perhaps TRBD1 (5 bases). Looked up from germline, CDR1 is MDHEN and CDR2 is SYDVKM. Trimming stripped 5 bases from V and 9 bases from J, with 14 bases between. This CDR3 has 14 amino acids. CDR3: CASSGGDWSSPLHF. In DNA form, the CDR3 reads TGTGCCAGCAGTGGGGGGGACTGGAGTTCACCCCTCCACTTT.

The count of this clone is one. This chain links TRBV25-1 with TRBJ2-5; TRBD2 agrees at 12 bases. Looked up from germline, CDR1 is MGHDK and CDR2 is SYGVNS. This CDR3 spans 17 amino acids. V gave up 5 bases and J gave up 0 bases; unmatched junction bases: 7. The CDR3 nucleotides are TGTGCCAGCAGTCTCCGGACTAGCGGGGCTTACCAAGAGACCCAGTACTTC. This codes for CASSLRTSGAYQETQYF.

The V and J genes are TRBV7-9 and TRBJ1-4, with D uncertain. The CDR3 has 16 amino acids. Trimming cost V 0 bases and J 5 bases, with 13 bases left between them. The V gene's germline CDR1 is SEHNR and CDR2 FQNEAQ (reference sequence). DNA of the CDR3: TGTGCCAGCAGCTTAGCGGCTTCGGGGTCAAATGAAAAACTGTTTTTT. Protein sequence: CASSLAASGSNEKLFF.

V is TRBV2 and J is TRBJ1-6; 8 bases line up with TRBD1. V shed 7 bases and J 7 bases; nucleotides not matched to a gene: 3. There are 13 residues in the CDR3. CDR1 and CDR2 from the germline V gene are SNHLY and FYNNEI. The CDR3 region has the DNA TGTGCCAGCATGGGACAGGAGAATTCACCCCTCCACTTT. Its translation: CASMGQENSPLHF.

This clone was seen only once. The rearrangement joins TRBV27 to TRBJ2-2, with 14 bases fitting TRBD2. CDR3 length equals 17 residues. Germline lookup yields CDR1 MNHEY and CDR2 SMNVEV (reference sequence). Germline trimming cut 5 bases from V and 0 bases from J; bases unmatched to any gene: 2. CDR3 residues: CASSRGLAGANTGELFF. CDR3 nucleotides: TGTGCCAGCAGTCGGGGACTAGCGGGGGCGAACACCGGGGAGCTGTTTTTT.

The CDR3: CASRDGTGVDSPLHF. DNA for the CDR3: TGTGCCAGCAGGGACGGGACAGGGGTTGATTCACCCCTCCACTTT. V usage is TRBV2 and J usage is TRBJ1-6; 10 nucleotides line up with TRBD1. After removal of 6 bases from V and 8 bases from J, the junction contained 7 bases not matched to a gene. CDR1 and CDR2 from the germline V gene are SNHLY and FYNNEI. The CDR3 has 15 amino acids.

This chain joins TRBV4-2 and TRBJ2-1; 9 nucleotides match TRBD2. J lost 3 bases, V lost 0 bases, and 3 bases had no gene match. This CDR3 contains 16 residues. Germline V gene data show CDR1 as LGHNA and CDR2 as YNFKEQ. The CDR3: CASSQDPSGDYNEQFF. CDR3 coding DNA: TGTGCCAGCAGCCAAGACCCTAGCGGGGACTACAATGAGCAGTTCTTC.

The CDR3: CASSEDRLILDTQYF. In DNA, the CDR3 is TGTGCCAGCAGTGAAGACAGGTTAATCCTTGATACGCAGTATTTT. The genes are TRBV2 and TRBJ2-3, with D possibly TRBD1 on 5 matching bases. The CDR3 totals 15 residues. Germline-derived CDR1 and CDR2 are SNHLY and FYNNEI. V was cut by 1 base and J by 6 bases, with 14 bases left in between. Together with reference TRBV2 and TRBJ2-3, the CDR3 gives the full variable domain: EPEVTQTPSHQVTQMGQEVILRCVPISNHLYFYWYRQILGQKVEFLVSFYNNEISEKSEIFDDQFSVERPDGSNFTLKIRSTKLEDSAMYFCASSEDRLILDTQYFGPGTRLTVL.

V is TRBV2 and J is TRBJ1-1; 7 nucleotides agree with TRBD1. The V gene end was trimmed by 7 bases and the J gene end by 3 bases; junction bases not matched to a gene: 14. This CDR3 contains 16 residues. CDR1 SNHLY and CDR2 FYNNEI come from the germline V gene. The CDR3 DNA reads as TGTGCCAGCAAGAAAGGATTATGGGACAGCGACACTGAAGCTTTCTTT. It encodes CASKKGLWDSDTEAFF. The whole variable domain, filled in from reference TRBV2 and TRBJ1-1, reads EPEVTQTPSHQVTQMGQEVILRCVPISNHLYFYWYRQILGQKVEFLVSFYNNEISEKSEIFDDQFSVERPDGSNFTLKIRSTKLEDSAMYFCASKKGLWDSDTEAFFGQGTRLTVV.

A few counts support this clone. This chain links TRBV18 with TRBJ1-1; D is unclear. V shed 1 base and J shed 0 bases, with 15 bases lying between them. The CDR3 has 17 amino acids. Germline values: CDR1 KGHSH, CDR2 LQKENI. CDR3 in DNA: TGTGCCAGCTCACCACTGAGGGCGGTGGGGTTGAACACTGAAGCTTTCTTT. This translates into CASSPLRAVGLNTEAFF. The full variable domain, rest sourced from reference TRBV18 and TRBJ1-1, is NAGVMQNPRHLVRRRGQEARLRCSPMKGHSHVYWYRQLPEEGLKFMVYLQKENIIDESGMPKERFSAEFPKEGPSILRIQQVVRGDSAAYFCASSPLRAVGLNTEAFFGQGTRLTVV.

The chain employs TRBV6-5 and TRBJ1-3; possibly TRBD1 for D (6 bases). Per the germline V gene, CDR1 is MNHEY and CDR2 is SVGAGI. The CDR3 runs 15 residues. V was trimmed by 2 bases and J by 3 bases, leaving 11 bases between them. The CDR3 region has the DNA TGTGCCAGCAGTTACACACAGGGATATGGAAACACCATATATTTT. It translates to CASSYTQGYGNTIYF.